This TCR beta chain was recorded in a study of T cells in Graves' hyperthyroidism and ophthalmopathy. TCR beta CDR3 regions were amplified from RNA. First-round RT-PCR with HTBI primers amplified the TCR CDR3 region. TCRdb analysed the multiplex PCR reads with MiXCR anew, one entry per CDR3 protein. The sample has fewer than 800,000 distinct CDR3 sequences, roughly 15% seen once. V lost 2 bases to trimming and J lost 0 bases, with 11 bases between them. This CDR3 is built from 16 residues. The germline gives CDR1 MNHNY, CDR2 SVGAGI (reference sequence). Patients were aged 18 to 65, had disease duration under 2 months, and had newly diagnosed hyperthyroidism. Exclusion followed for patients with uncontrolled infection, other autoimmune disease, pregnancy or lactation.

The specimen was blood. V and J are TRBV6-6 and TRBJ2-1; D remains ambiguous. This clonotype was obtained from a man younger than 35 with Graves' hyperthyroidism. CDR3 nucleotides: TGTGCCAGCAGTTACCTCCAATCCTACTCCTACAATGAGCAGTTCTTC. Translated, it gives CASSYLQSYSYNEQFF.